This passage covers 5 T cell receptor beta chains from one sample sequenced in a study of cytomegalovirus exposure and HLA in healthy donors. PCR amplification relied on 60 Vbeta primers (plus 13 Jbeta primers). Sequencing used immunoSEQ multiplex PCR; TCRdb keeps in-frame clones, though not all of them. Among over 110,000 clones listed, roughly 74% were seen once. Sequencing input: PBMCs. The receptors were gathered from a woman in her 40s in good health and CMV-seropositive.

V is TRBV5-1 and J is TRBJ2-3; 8 nucleotides match TRBD1. Germline V gives CDR1 SGHRS, CDR2 YFSETQ. This CDR3 region has 16 residues. V shed 2 bases and J 7 bases; nucleotides not matched to a gene: 12. CDR3: CASSLGQGVSTNTQYF. The CDR3 nucleotides are TGCGCCAGCAGCTTAGGACAGGGAGTTTCAACAAATACGCAGTATTTT.

This chain joins TRBV2 and TRBJ1-5; 8 positions match TRBD1. Germline loops: CDR1 SNHLY, CDR2 FYNNEI. There are 14 residues in the CDR3. V lost 7 bases, J lost 7 bases, and 9 bases stayed unmatched. The CDR3, as DNA: TGTGCCAGCATTTCCGACAGGGGCGGGCAGCCCCAGCATTTT. Its protein product is CASISDRGGQPQHF.

This clone occurred a few times. The chain combines TRBV7-9 with TRBJ2-1, with D maybe TRBD1 (6 bases). V lost 4 bases and J 3 bases, leaving 16 bases between the germline ends. CDR3 length equals 16 residues. Germline lookup yields CDR1 SEHNR and CDR2 FQNEAQ (reference sequence). CDR3 sequence reads: CASSWGPSTLYNEQFF. The CDR3 bases are TGTGCCAGCAGCTGGGGGCCTAGTACACTCTACAATGAGCAGTTCTTC. The full variable domain, rest sourced from reference TRBV7-9 and TRBJ2-1, is DTGVSQNPRHKITKRGQNVTFRCDPISEHNRLYWYRQTLGQGPEFLTYFQNEAQLEKSRLLSDRFSAERPKGSFSTLEIQRTEQGDSAMYLCASSWGPSTLYNEQFFGPGTRLTVL.

V gene TRBV2 combines with J gene TRBJ2-2; D might be TRBD2 (5 bases). The CDR3 length is 17 residues. Trimming removed 0 bases from V and 0 bases from J, with 11 bases in between. The V gene's germline CDR1 is SNHLY and CDR2 FYNNEI. The CDR3 sequence: CASSEAQRTSNTGELFF. DNA of the CDR3: TGTGCCAGCAGTGAAGCGCAGCGGACCTCGAACACCGGGGAGCTGTTTTTT.

The chain has TRBV11-2 and TRBJ2-1; 9 nucleotides align to TRBD1. Trimming removed 6 bases from V and 2 bases from J; junction bases left unmatched: 5. Germline V gives CDR1 SGHAT, CDR2 FQNNGV. CDR3 length: 15 residues. CDR3 residues: CASRAHRGPYNEQFF. The CDR3 DNA follows: TGTGCCAGCAGAGCCCACAGGGGGCCCTACAATGAGCAGTTCTTC.